The 9 T cell receptor beta chains presented below share a single source sample, sequenced in a study of T cell clonality in common variable immunodeficiency. Method: immunoSEQ multiplex PCR; TCRdb's copy keeps in-frame clones and lacks some. The repertoire has tens of thousands of clones, none seen only once; the ten largest take less than 11%. The sample consisted of peripheral blood mononuclear cells. The receptor set was obtained from a person aged 18 to 75 in good health.

This clone occurred many times. The CDR3 bases that were read are TGTGCCAGCAATCTTCGGGGAGGGATGTACAATGAG. Its translation is CASNLRGGMYNE. The whole CDR3 is CASNLRGGMYNEQFF. V usage is TRBV2 and J usage is TRBJ2-1; 7 bases map to TRBD2. From the germline J gene comes the end of the CDR3, since the read stops 3 residues before it. Trimming cost V 7 bases and J 4 bases; bases outside gene matches: 10. CDR1 and CDR2 from the germline V gene are SNHLY and FYNNEI. This CDR3 contains 15 residues.

This clone was counted ten times or more. Sequencing ends 3 residues short of the CDR3 end; the germline J gene provides the rest. The chain uses TRBV19 and TRBJ1-5, with D perhaps matching TRBD1 (6 bases). The germline CDR1 and CDR2 sequences are LNHDA and SQIVND (reference sequence). Trimming took 7 bases from V and 2 from J, leaving 9 bases between them. The CDR3 length is 13 residues. The DNA read from the CDR3 is TGTGCCAGTACCGCAGGGGGCAATCAGCCC. Translating it yields CASTAGGNQP. The full CDR3 protein reads CASTAGGNQPQHF.

This clone showed up many times. The CDR3 reads CSAGTGTYEQYF. The covered CDR3 bases are TGCAGTGCTGGGACAGGGACCTACGAG. The V gene is TRBV20-1, the J gene TRBJ2-7, with 9 bases identical to TRBD1. The sequence runs out 3 residues before the end of the CDR3; the remainder is reconstructed from the germline J gene. CDR3 size: 12 residues. V lost 5 bases, J lost 2 bases, and 1 base stayed unmatched. The germline V gene has CDR1 DFQATT and CDR2 SNEGSKA (reference sequence).

This clone was picked up many times. The read ends 3 residues before the CDR3 terminus; that terminus is restored from the germline J gene. The J gene is TRBJ1-2, the V gene TRBV10-3, with 7 positions matching TRBD1. This CDR3 has 15 amino acids. The junction had 7 bases not matched to a gene; V was cut back by 2 bases and J by 4 bases. The germline V gene encodes CDR1 ENHRY and CDR2 SYGVKD. CDR3 loop: CAISEMSGTVYGYTF. The sequenced part of the CDR3 DNA is TGTGCCATCAGTGAGATGTCTGGGACAGTCTATGGC.

The table lists this clone with many counts. The DNA ends 3 residues before the CDR3 does, and the rest of the CDR3 is filled in from the germline J gene. This chain joins TRBV12-5 and TRBJ1-1, with D possibly being TRBD1 (6 bases). The germline CDR1 and CDR2 sequences are LGHNT and FRNRAP. CDR3 length: 16 amino acids. Trimming pared 3 bases from V and 2 bases from J, leaving 16 bases between. CDR3 in amino acids: CASGLERGGVNTEAFF. CDR3 DNA, as far as it was read: TGTGCTAGTGGTTTAGAGAGGGGGGGCGTTAACACTGAA.

This clone was counted between two and nine times. A read error may be the cause here, since a much bigger clone is one base away. Read sequence stops 3 residues before the CDR3 end, and the germline J gene provides the missing end. V usage is TRBV5-1 and J usage is TRBJ1-6; D is possibly TRBD1 (5 bases). Germline-derived CDR1 and CDR2 are SGHRS and YFSETQ. There are 15 residues in the CDR3. Incomplete CDR3 DNA: TGCGCCAGCAGCTTGTCACAGGTTCAAAATTCAACC. Translated: CASSLSQVQNST. The CDR3 reads in full as CASSLSQVQNSTLHF.

There are many counts of this clone. The read ends 3 residues early relative to the CDR3; the germline J gene fills the gap. The V gene is TRBV20-1, the J gene TRBJ2-2; 9 bases match TRBD1. There are 15 residues in the CDR3. Germline loops: CDR1 DFQATT, CDR2 SNEGSKA (reference sequence). V was clipped by 6 bases and J by 7 bases; unmatched bases: 12. CDR3 sequence: CSAGLTGGGGGELFF. CDR3 DNA, as far as it was read: TGCAGTGCGGGCCTTACAGGGGGCGGTGGCGGGGAG.

This clone came up many times. Read sequence stops 3 residues before the CDR3 end, and the germline J gene provides the missing end. This chain uses TRBV7-9 with TRBJ2-2, with D perhaps matching TRBD1 (6 bases). Germline V gives CDR1 SEHNR, CDR2 FQNEAQ (reference sequence). The CDR3 runs to 14 residues. Between the trimmed V and J ends, which lost 5 bases and 4 bases, there was a span of 11 bases. The CDR3 loop is CASSRGQFTGELFF. The CDR3 bases that were read are TGTGCCAGCAGCCGAGGACAGTTCACCGGGGAG. Combining the CDR3 with reference TRBV7-9 and TRBJ2-2 gives the whole variable domain DTGVSQNPRHKITKRGQNVTFRCDPISEHNRLYWYRQTLGQGPEFLTYFQNEAQLEKSRLLSDRFSAERPKGSFSTLEIQRTEQGDSAMYLCASSRGQFTGELFFGEGSRLTVL.

Many counts were recorded for this clone. Read data end 3 residues before the CDR3 end; the end is taken from the germline J gene. The gene calls are TRBV18 and TRBJ2-7; 8 positions match TRBD1. Germline trimming cut 0 bases from V and 0 bases from J; bases unmatched to any gene: 1. The CDR3 is 15 amino acids. Germline-derived CDR1 and CDR2 are KGHSH and LQKENI. The CDR3 sequence is CASSPPGQASYEQYF. The part of the CDR3 DNA that was read is TGTGCCAGCTCACCACCGGGACAGGCCTCCTACGAG.